A single sample is the source of the 5 T cell receptor beta chains below, sequenced in a study of Graves' ophthalmopathy and Graves' hyperthyroidism. Amplifying from RNA transcripts, the study obtained TCR beta CDR3 regions. After a first-round RT-PCR with HTBI primers, a second-round multiplex PCR was run. MiXCR, applied by TCRdb to the multiplex PCR reads, yields one record per CDR3 protein. The sample has a few hundred thousand distinct CDR3 sequences; roughly 17% are singletons. The sample consisted of peripheral blood. The receptor source for this set is an adult man with Graves' ophthalmopathy.

The sample holds many counts of this clonotype. V usage is TRBV6-2 or TRBV6-3 and J usage is TRBJ1-5; perhaps TRBD1 as D (6 bases). Trimming shortened V by 2 bases and J by 7 bases, and 18 bases separated the two germline ends. Looked up from germline, CDR1 is MNHEY and CDR2 is SVGEGT. The CDR3 runs to 16 residues. This CDR3 is CASSYLGRGMMQPQHF. CDR3 DNA: TGTGCCAGCAGTTACCTTGGCAGGGGAATGATGCAGCCCCAGCATTTT.

This chain connects TRBV6-1 to TRBJ1-5; D remains ambiguous. This CDR3 region has 12 residues. Germline loops: CDR1 MNHNS, CDR2 SASEGT. CDR3 DNA sequence: TGTGCAGCGGGGAGAACGGATCAGCCCCAGCATTTT. This translates into CAAGRTDQPQHF.

This clonotype was seen repeatedly, ten times or more. The chain uses TRBV9 and TRBJ2-7; TRBD2 aligns across 8 bases. Germline trimming cut 2 bases from V and 6 bases from J; bases unmatched to any gene: 10. The germline gives CDR1 SGDLS, CDR2 YYNGEE. The CDR3 has 15 residues. The CDR3 loop is CASSVGFRAGAEQYF. The CDR3 region has the DNA TGTGCCAGCAGCGTGGGGTTTCGAGCGGGGGCCGAGCAGTACTTC.

This chain links TRBV11-2 with TRBJ2-7, with TRBD1 as a possible D gene (5 bases). V was pared by 2 bases and J by 7 bases, with 15 bases between. The germline gives CDR1 SGHAT, CDR2 FQNNGV. The CDR3 loop spans 14 amino acids. The CDR3 sequence is CASSLRGAPGEQYF. The DNA for the CDR3 is TGTGCCAGCAGCTTAAGGGGCGCCCCAGGAGAGCAGTACTTC. Full variable domain (missing parts from reference TRBV11-2 and TRBJ2-7): EAGVAQSPRYKIIEKRQSVAFWCNPISGHATLYWYQQILGQGPKLLIQFQNNGVVDDSQLPKDRFSAERLKGVDSTLKIQPAKLEDSAVYLCASSLRGAPGEQYFGPGTRLTVT.

The chain couples TRBV11-2 to TRBJ2-7; 8 bases line up with TRBD2. J was trimmed by 2 bases and V by 3 bases; bases with no gene match: 9. CDR1 and CDR2 (germline): SGHAT, FQNNGV. This CDR3 spans 16 amino acids. The CDR3 sequence is CASSFVGSGNTYEQYF. In nucleotides, the CDR3 is TGTGCCAGCAGCTTTGTAGGTAGCGGGAACACCTACGAGCAGTACTTC. Full variable domain (rest looked up from reference TRBV11-2 and TRBJ2-7): EAGVAQSPRYKIIEKRQSVAFWCNPISGHATLYWYQQILGQGPKLLIQFQNNGVVDDSQLPKDRFSAERLKGVDSTLKIQPAKLEDSAVYLCASSFVGSGNTYEQYFGPGTRLTVT.